The 5 T cell receptor beta chains given below trace back to one sample, sequenced in a study of cytomegalovirus exposure and HLA in healthy donors. The PCR contained 60 Vbeta and 13 Jbeta primers. The method was immunoSEQ multiplex PCR; TCRdb's version includes in-frame clones alone and lacks a portion of them. Found here are about 89,000 clones, around 60% of them singletons; the top ten hold roughly 2%. The specimen sequenced was PBMCs. The receptors were gathered from a human donor in good health.

The chain couples TRBV5-1 to TRBJ1-2; D not resolved. V was shortened by 4 bases and J by 8 bases, with 18 bases between the two germline ends. This CDR3 has 14 residues. Germline-derived CDR1 and CDR2 are SGHRS and YFSETQ. CDR3 DNA: TGCGCCAGCAGCCTCCTCGACGGGTTCGAAGGCTACACCTTC. Translating it yields CASSLLDGFEGYTF.

The V gene is TRBV7-2, the J gene TRBJ1-2, with TRBD1 matching 8 bases. V shed 5 bases and J 5 bases; nucleotides not matched to a gene: 22. Germline lookup yields CDR1 SGHTA and CDR2 FQGNSA. The CDR3 length is 19 residues. CDR3 amino acids: CASSQATGGINEGRYGYTF. CDR3 nucleotides: TGTGCCAGCAGCCAAGCCACAGGGGGAATAAATGAAGGACGGTATGGCTACACCTTC.

CDR3 residues: CASSMTRLAGGTDTQYF. Here the CDR3 DNA reads TGTGCCAGTAGTATGACCCGACTAGCGGGAGGCACAGATACGCAGTATTTT. This sequence joins TRBV19 and TRBJ2-3; TRBD2 aligns across 12 bases. The CDR3 consists of 17 residues. Trimming cost V 3 bases and J 1 base; bases outside gene matches: 5. Germline V gene data show CDR1 as LNHDA and CDR2 as SQIVND (reference sequence).

A single count supports this clone. V and J are TRBV9 and TRBJ1-1; no firm D call. The germline gives CDR1 SGDLS, CDR2 YYNGEE. Trimming removed 1 base from V and 2 bases from J, with 6 bases in between. The CDR3 totals 13 residues. Here the CDR3 reads CASSVLGNTEAFF. CDR3 DNA: TGTGCCAGCAGCGTACTGGGCAACACTGAAGCTTTCTTT.

The chain combines TRBV6-6 with TRBJ1-2; D remains unclear. CDR1 MNHNY and CDR2 SVGAGI come from the germline V gene (reference sequence). The ends were cut back, 2 bases at V and 4 bases at J, with 5 bases in the middle. The CDR3 totals 12 residues. The DNA of the CDR3 is TGTGCCAGCAGTTACCCAGGCTATGGCTACACCTTC. This encodes CASSYPGYGYTF.